Below, 6 T cell receptor beta chains from the same sample are listed, as sequenced in a study of cytomegalovirus exposure and HLA in healthy donors. Vbeta (60) and Jbeta (13) primers were used in the PCR. The method was immunoSEQ multiplex PCR; TCRdb's version includes in-frame clones alone and lacks a portion of them. The data hold 85,000 to 120,000 clones, with approximately 85% observed a single time. Sequencing input: PBMCs. The receptors were sampled from a man in his forties or fifties in good health and CMV-seronegative.

The V call is TRBV7-2, the J call TRBJ2-1, with D maybe TRBD1 (6 bases). Trimming cost V 6 bases and J 1 base, with 13 bases left between them. The V gene's germline CDR1 is SGHTA and CDR2 FQGNSA. This CDR3 region has 15 residues. The CDR3 loop reads CASSRRDTSYNEQFF. The CDR3 DNA reads TGTGCCAGCAGTCGACGGGACACATCCTACAATGAGCAGTTCTTC.

The rearrangement links TRBV5-4 to TRBJ2-1; D is unresolved. Germline V lookup: CDR1 SGHNT, CDR2 YYREEE (reference sequence). This CDR3 region has 14 residues. V was pared by 4 bases and J by 4 bases, with 12 bases between. The CDR3 bases are TGTGCCAGCAGCACCTCCGAGATGTACAATGAGCAGTTCTTC. It translates to CASSTSEMYNEQFF.

The J gene is TRBJ2-1, the V gene TRBV6-6; a weak D match, TRBD1 (6 bases). Trimming took 5 bases from V and 8 from J, leaving 19 bases between them. The CDR3 runs 15 residues. CDR1 and CDR2 (germline): MNHNY, SVGAGI (reference sequence). The CDR3 loop reads CASSRTAGLFYEQFF. Here the CDR3 DNA reads TGTGCCAGCAGTCGGACAGCAGGCCTGTTCTATGAGCAGTTCTTC.

The chain combines TRBV9 with TRBJ2-7, with D possibly being TRBD1 (6 bases). The CDR3 covers 12 residues. CDR1 SGDLS and CDR2 YYNGEE come from the germline V gene. V lost 6 bases and J 0 bases, leaving 7 bases between the germline ends. The CDR3 sequence is CASKDSSYEQYF. As DNA, the CDR3 is TGTGCCAGCAAGGACAGCTCCTACGAGCAGTACTTC.

The V gene is TRBV18, the J gene TRBJ2-3, with no clear D. The CDR3 consists of 14 residues. Germline CDR1 reads KGHSH; CDR2 reads LQKENI. V lost 3 bases to trimming and J lost 2 bases, with 9 bases between them. CDR3 sequence (DNA): TGTGCCAGCTCACCCCAATCTACCACAGATACGCAGTATTTT. Translated, it gives CASSPQSTTDTQYF.

V and J are TRBV19 and TRBJ2-1, with D perhaps matching TRBD2 (5 bases). The CDR3 sequence is 14 residues long. V lost 3 bases and J 6 bases, leaving 12 bases between the germline ends. Germline lookup yields CDR1 LNHDA and CDR2 SQIVND (reference sequence). CDR3 in amino acids: CASSIPPSGNEQFF. The CDR3, as DNA: TGTGCCAGTAGTATCCCCCCCAGCGGCAATGAGCAGTTCTTC. Full variable domain (missing parts from reference TRBV19 and TRBJ2-1): DGGITQSPKYLFRKEGQNVTLSCEQNLNHDAMYWYRQDPGQGLRLIYYSQIVNDFQKGDIAEGYSVSREKKESFPLTVTSAQKNPTAFYLCASSIPPSGNEQFFGPGTRLTVL.